The present entry profiles one T cell receptor (beta chain) with its context. The data were obtained in a study of sequential checkpoint blockade in melanoma. Treatment specified: randomized to nivolumab then ipilimumab (arm A) or the reverse (arm B). Assay: immunoSEQ multiplex PCR; the TCRdb copy retains only in-frame clones and omits some. The data show approximately 10,000 clones, 73% seen once. The receptor was derived from a human donor with melanoma. The specimen comprised CD8+ T cells sorted from blood (inferred from file names), sampled from a patient given nivolumab and ipilimumab in sequence.

The chain's CDR3 is CASSFVGGTYEQYF. The CDR3 DNA is TGTGCCAGCAGCTTCGTGGGGGGTACCTACGAGCAGTACTTC. V gene TRBV11-1 combines with J gene TRBJ2-7, with a possible D match to TRBD2 (6 bases). Looked up from germline, CDR1 is SGHAT and CDR2 is FQDESV (reference sequence). V shed 3 bases and J shed 2 bases, with 11 bases lying between them. The CDR3 is 14 amino acids.